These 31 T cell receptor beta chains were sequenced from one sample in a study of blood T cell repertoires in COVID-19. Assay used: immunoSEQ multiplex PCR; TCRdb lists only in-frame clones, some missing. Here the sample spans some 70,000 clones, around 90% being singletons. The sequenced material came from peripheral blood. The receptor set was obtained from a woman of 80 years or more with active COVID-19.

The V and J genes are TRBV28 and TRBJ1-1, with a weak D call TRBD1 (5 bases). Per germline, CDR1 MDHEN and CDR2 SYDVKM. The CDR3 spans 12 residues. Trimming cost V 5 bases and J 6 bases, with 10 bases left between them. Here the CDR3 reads CASSVGQPEAFF. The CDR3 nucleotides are TGTGCCAGCAGTGTCGGACAACCTGAAGCTTTCTTT.

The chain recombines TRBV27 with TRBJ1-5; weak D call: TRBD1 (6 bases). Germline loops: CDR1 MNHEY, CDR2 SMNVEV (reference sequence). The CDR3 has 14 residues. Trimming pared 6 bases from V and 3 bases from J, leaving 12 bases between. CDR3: CASSPRTDNQPQHF. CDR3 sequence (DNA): TGTGCCAGCAGCCCCCGGACAGACAATCAGCCCCAGCATTTT.

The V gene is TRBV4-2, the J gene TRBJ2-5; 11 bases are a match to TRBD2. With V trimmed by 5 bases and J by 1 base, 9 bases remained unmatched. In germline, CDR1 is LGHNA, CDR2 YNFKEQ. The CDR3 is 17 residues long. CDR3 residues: CASSGQSLAGGQETQYF. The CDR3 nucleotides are TGTGCCAGCAGCGGACAGTCGCTAGCGGGAGGCCAAGAGACCCAGTACTTC.

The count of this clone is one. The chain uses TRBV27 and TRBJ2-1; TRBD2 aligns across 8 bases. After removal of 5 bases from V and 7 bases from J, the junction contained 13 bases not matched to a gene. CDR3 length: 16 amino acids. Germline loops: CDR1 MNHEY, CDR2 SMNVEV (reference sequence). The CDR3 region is CASSRRPGGARNEQFF. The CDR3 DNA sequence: TGTGCCAGCAGTCGCCGCCCGGGGGGGGCGCGAAATGAGCAGTTCTTC.

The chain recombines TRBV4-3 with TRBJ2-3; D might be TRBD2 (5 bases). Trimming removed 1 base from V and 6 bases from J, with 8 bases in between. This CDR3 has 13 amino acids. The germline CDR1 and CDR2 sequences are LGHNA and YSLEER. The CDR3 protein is CASSQGEWDTQYF. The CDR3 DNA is TGCGCCAGCAGCCAAGGGGAGTGGGATACGCAGTATTTT.

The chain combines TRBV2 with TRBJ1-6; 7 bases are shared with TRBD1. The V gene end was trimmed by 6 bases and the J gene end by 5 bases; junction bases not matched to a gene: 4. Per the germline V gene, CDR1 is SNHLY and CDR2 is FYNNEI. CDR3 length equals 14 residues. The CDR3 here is CASRRDSDNSPLHF. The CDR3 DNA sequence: TGTGCCAGCAGACGGGACAGCGATAATTCACCCCTCCACTTT.

CDR3 sequence reads: CASRLAQRDTQYF. The CDR3 DNA follows: TGTGCCAGCAGACTTGCCCAGAGGGATACGCAGTATTTT. This sequence joins TRBV7-2 and TRBJ2-3; D gene unclear. The CDR3 extends over 13 amino acids. V lost 6 bases to trimming and J lost 6 bases, with 13 bases between them. CDR1 is SGHTA, CDR2 FQGNSA, per germline.

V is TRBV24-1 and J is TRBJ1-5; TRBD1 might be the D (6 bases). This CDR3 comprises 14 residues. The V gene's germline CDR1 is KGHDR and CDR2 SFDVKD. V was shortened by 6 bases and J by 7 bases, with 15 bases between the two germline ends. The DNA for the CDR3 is TGTGCCACCAGTACAGGGCGTCTACAGCAGCCCCAGCATTTT. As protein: CATSTGRLQQPQHF.

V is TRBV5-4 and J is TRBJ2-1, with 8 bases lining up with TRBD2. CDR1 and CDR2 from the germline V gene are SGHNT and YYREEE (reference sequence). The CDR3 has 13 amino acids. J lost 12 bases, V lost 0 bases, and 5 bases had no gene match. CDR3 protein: CASSLGGREVQFF. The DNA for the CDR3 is TGTGCCAGCAGCTTGGGCGGGCGGGAGGTGCAGTTCTTC. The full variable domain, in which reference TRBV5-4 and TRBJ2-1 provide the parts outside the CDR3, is ETGVTQSPTHLIKTRGQQVTLRCSSQSGHNTVSWYQQALGQGPQFIFQYYREEENGRGNFPPRFSGLQFPNYSSELNVNALELDDSALYLCASSLGGREVQFFGPGTRLTVL.

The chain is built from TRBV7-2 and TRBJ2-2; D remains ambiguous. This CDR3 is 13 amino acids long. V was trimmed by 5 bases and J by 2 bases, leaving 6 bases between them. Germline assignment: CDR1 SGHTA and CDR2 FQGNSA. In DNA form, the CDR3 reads TGTGCCAGCAGCGGCCTCAACACCGGGGAGCTGTTTTTT. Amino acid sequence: CASSGLNTGELFF.

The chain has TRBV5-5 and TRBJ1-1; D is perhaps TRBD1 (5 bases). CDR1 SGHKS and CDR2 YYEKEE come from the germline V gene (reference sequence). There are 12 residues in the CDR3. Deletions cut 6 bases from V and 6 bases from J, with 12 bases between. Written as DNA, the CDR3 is TGTGCCAGCACTCTGGGGGGGGCTGAAGCTTTCTTT. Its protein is CASTLGGAEAFF.

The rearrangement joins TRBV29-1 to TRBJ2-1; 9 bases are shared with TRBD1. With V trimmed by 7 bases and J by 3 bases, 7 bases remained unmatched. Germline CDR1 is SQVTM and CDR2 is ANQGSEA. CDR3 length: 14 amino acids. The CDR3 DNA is TGCAGCGGTAGACAGGGGGGTTTCTACAATGAGCAGTTCTTC. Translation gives CSGRQGGFYNEQFF.

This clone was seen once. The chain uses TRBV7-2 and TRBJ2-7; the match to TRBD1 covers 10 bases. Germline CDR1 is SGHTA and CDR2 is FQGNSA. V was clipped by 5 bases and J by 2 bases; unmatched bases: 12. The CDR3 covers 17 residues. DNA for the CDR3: TGTGCCAGCAGCCTCGCGGAGGGGACAGGGGCGGCCTACGAGCAGTACTTC. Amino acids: CASSLAEGTGAAYEQYF.

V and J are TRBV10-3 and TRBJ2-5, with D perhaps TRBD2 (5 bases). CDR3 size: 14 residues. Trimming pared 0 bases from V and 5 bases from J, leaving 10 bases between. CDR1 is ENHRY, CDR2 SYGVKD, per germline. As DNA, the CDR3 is TGTGCCATCAGTGAGTCTCCTAGCAAGGAGACCCAGTACTTC. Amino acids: CAISESPSKETQYF.

The DNA for the CDR3 is TGCGCCAGCGCAACAGGGGGGTACAATGAGCAGTTCTTC. Translated: CASATGGYNEQFF. The rearrangement uses TRBV5-1 and TRBJ2-1; TRBD1 agrees at 8 bases. Per germline, CDR1 SGHRS and CDR2 YFSETQ. J lost 4 bases, V lost 7 bases, and 4 bases had no gene match. The CDR3 is made up of 13 amino acids. The whole variable domain, filled in from reference TRBV5-1 and TRBJ2-1, reads KAGVTQTPRYLIKTRGQQVTLSCSPISGHRSVSWYQQTPGQGLQFLFEYFSETQRNKGNFPGRFSGRQFSNSRSEMNVSTLELGDSALYLCASATGGYNEQFFGPGTRLTVL.

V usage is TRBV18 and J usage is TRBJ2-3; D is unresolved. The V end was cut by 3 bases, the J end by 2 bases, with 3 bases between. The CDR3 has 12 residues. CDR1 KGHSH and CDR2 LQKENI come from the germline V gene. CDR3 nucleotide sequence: TGTGCCAGCTCACCCTACACAGATACGCAGTATTTT. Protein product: CASSPYTDTQYF.

Written as DNA, the CDR3 is TGTGCCAGCAGCCCAGGGACTAGCGGGAGTGATCGCGCCTACAATGAGCAGTTCTTC. This translates into CASSPGTSGSDRAYNEQFF. The chain couples TRBV14 to TRBJ2-1; 14 bases line up with TRBD2. J lost 2 bases, V lost 4 bases, and 10 bases had no gene match. The CDR3 is 19 amino acids. The germline CDR1 and CDR2 sequences are SGHDN and FVKESK.

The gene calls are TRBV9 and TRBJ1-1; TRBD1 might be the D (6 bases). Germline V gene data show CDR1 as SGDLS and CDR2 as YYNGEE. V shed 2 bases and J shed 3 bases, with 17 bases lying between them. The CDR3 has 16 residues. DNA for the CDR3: TGTGCCAGCAGCGTCGGTGACAGGATCATACACACTGAAGCTTTCTTT. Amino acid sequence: CASSVGDRIIHTEAFF.

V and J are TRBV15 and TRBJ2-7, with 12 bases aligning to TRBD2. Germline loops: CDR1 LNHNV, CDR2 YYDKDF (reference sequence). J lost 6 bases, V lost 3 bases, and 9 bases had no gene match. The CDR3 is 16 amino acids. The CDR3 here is CATSSGLTSGRGEQYF. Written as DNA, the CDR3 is TGTGCCACCAGCAGTGGACTGACTAGCGGGAGAGGCGAGCAGTACTTC.

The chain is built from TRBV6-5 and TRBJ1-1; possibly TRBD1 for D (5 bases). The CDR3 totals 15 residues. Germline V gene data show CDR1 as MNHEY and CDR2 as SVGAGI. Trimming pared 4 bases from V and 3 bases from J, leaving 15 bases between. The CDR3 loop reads CASSSLRRDHTEAFF. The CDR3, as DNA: TGTGCCAGCAGTTCCCTGAGGAGGGACCACACTGAAGCTTTCTTT.

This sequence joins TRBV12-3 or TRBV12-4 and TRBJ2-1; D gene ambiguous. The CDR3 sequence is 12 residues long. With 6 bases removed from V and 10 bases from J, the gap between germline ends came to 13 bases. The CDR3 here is CASSIPPQEQFF. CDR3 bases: TGTGCCAGCAGCATACCACCCCAGGAGCAGTTCTTC.

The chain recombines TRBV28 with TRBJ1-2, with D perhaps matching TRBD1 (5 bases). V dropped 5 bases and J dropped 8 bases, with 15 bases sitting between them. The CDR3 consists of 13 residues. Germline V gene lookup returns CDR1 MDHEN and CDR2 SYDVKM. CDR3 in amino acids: CASSEGQTTGYTF. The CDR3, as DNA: TGTGCCAGCAGTGAAGGACAAACCACGGGCTACACCTTC.

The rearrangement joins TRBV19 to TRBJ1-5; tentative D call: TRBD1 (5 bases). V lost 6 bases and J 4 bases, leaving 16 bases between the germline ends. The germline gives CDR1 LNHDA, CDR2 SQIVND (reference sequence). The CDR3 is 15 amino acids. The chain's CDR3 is CASSLIATGNQPQHF. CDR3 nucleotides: TGTGCCAGTAGCCTTATAGCTACAGGTAATCAGCCCCAGCATTTT.

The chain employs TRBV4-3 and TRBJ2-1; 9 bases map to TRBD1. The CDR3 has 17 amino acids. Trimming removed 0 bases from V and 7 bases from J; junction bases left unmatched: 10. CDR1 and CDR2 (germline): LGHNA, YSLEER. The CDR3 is CASSQDLGQGLSNEQFF. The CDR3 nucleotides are TGCGCCAGCAGCCAAGATTTGGGACAGGGCCTGTCGAATGAGCAGTTCTTC.

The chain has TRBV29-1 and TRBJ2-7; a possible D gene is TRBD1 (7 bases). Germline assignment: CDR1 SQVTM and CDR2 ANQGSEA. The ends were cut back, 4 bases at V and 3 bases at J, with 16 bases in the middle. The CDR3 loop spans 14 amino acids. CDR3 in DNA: TGCAGCGTTGTGCGGCAGGGGGAGGACTACGAGCAGTACTTC. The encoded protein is CSVVRQGEDYEQYF.

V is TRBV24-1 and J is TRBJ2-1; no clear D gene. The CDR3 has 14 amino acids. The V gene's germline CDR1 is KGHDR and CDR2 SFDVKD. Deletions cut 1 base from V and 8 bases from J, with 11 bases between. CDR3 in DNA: TGTGCCACCAGTGATTTTCCGAGCAGCGATGAGCAGTTCTTC. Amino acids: CATSDFPSSDEQFF.

CDR3 region: CASSLGDRGPQETQYF. The CDR3 DNA reads TGTGCCAGCAGCTTGGGGGACAGGGGCCCGCAAGAGACCCAGTACTTC. This chain joins TRBV5-4 and TRBJ2-5, with 10 positions matching TRBD1. This CDR3 region has 16 residues. In germline, CDR1 is SGHNT, CDR2 YYREEE (reference sequence). Trimming took 0 bases from V and 2 from J; bases not matched to a gene: 4.

The CDR3 here is CASSQDARQPQHF. CDR3 in DNA: TGCGCCAGCAGCCAAGATGCTAGGCAGCCCCAGCATTTT. This sequence joins TRBV4-1 and TRBJ1-5, with unresolved D. The CDR3 extends over 13 amino acids. The germline V gene encodes CDR1 MGHRA and CDR2 YSYEKL. V was clipped by 0 bases and J by 7 bases, with 7 bases between them.

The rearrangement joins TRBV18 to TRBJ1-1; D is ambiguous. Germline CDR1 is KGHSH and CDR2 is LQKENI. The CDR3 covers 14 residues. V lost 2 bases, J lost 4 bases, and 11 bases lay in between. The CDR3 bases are TGTGCCAGCTCACCAGTCAGATCCGTCACTGAAGCTTTCTTT. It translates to CASSPVRSVTEAFF.

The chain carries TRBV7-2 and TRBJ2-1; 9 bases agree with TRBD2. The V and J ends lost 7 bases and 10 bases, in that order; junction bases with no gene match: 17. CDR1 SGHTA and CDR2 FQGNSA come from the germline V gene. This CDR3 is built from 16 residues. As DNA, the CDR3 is TGTGCCAGCACCCCCTGGGGGCGGGAGGGCCCTCGGGAGCAGTTCTTC. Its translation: CASTPWGREGPREQFF. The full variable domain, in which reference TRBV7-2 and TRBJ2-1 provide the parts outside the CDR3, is GAGVSQSPSNKVTEKGKDVELRCDPISGHTALYWYRQSLGQGLEFLIYFQGNSAPDKSGLPSDRFSAERTGGSVSTLTIQRTQQEDSAVYLCASTPWGREGPREQFFGPGTRLTVL.

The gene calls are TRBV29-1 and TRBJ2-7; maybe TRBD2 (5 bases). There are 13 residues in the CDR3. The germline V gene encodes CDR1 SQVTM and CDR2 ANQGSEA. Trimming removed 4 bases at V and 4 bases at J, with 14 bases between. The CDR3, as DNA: TGCAGCGTTGCCGACTACGGTTTTTACGAGCAGTACTTC. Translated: CSVADYGFYEQYF.